This T cell receptor beta chain was sequenced in a study of breast tumors, draining lymph nodes, adjacent tissues. Trimming shortened V by 0 bases and J by 9 bases, and 12 bases separated the two germline ends. Germline CDR1 and CDR2: SGHRS and YFSETQ. The CDR3 contains 13 residues. TCRdb processed the multiplex PCR reads anew with MiXCR; each CDR3 protein has one entry. The data show about 230,000 distinct CDR3 sequences, roughly 32% seen once. This clonotype was seen ten or more times. Its antigen is unidentified. The lymph nodes were axillary draining lymph nodes from breast cancer patients. The study, taken as a whole, reports: The lymph node origin of tumor T cells was framed as consistent with a hypothesis, not demonstrated. Tumor TCR diversity was below lymph nodes but above nontumor tissue.

The chain links TRBV5-1 to TRBJ1-2; the D gene is possibly TRBD1 (5 bases). The sample was axillary lymph node tissue. The TCR originated in a female donor with breast cancer. Some clones in this sample may be carry-over from other donors' samples. The chain's CDR3 is CASSLDTRASYTF. DNA of the CDR3: TGCGCCAGCAGCTTGGACACCAGGGCAAGCTACACCTTC.